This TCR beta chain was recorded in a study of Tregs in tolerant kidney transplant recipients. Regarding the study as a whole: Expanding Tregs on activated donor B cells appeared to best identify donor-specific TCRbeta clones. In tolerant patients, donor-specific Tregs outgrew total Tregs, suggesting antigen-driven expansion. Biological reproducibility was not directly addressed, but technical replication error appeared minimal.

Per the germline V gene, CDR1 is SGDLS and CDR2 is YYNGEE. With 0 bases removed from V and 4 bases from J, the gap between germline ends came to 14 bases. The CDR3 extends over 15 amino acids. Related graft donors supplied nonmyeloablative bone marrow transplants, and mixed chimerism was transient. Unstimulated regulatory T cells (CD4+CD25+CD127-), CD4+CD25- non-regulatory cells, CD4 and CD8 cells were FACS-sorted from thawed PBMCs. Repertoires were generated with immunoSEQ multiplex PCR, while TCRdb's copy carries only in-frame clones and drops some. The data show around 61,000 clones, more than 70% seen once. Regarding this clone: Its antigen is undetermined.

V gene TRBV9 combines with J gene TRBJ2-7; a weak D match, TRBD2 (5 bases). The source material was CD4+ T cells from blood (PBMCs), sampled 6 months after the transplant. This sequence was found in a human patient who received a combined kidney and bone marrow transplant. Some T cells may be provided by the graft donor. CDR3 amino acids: CASSVAPGEWYEQYF. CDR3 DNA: TGTGCCAGCAGCGTAGCCCCCGGGGAATGGTACGAGCAGTACTTC.